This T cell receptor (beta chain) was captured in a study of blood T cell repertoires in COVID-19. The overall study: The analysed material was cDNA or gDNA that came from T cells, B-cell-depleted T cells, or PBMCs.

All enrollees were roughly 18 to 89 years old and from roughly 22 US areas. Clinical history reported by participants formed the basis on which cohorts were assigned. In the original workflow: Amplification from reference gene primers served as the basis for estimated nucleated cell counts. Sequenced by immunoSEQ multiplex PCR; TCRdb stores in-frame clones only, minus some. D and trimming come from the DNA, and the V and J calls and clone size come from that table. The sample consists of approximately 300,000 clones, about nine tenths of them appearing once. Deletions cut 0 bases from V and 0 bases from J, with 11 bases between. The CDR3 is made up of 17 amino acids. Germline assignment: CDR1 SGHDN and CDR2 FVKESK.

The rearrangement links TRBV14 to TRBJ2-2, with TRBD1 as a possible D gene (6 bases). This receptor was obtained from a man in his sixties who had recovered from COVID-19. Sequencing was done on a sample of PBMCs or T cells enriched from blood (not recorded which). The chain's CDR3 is CASSQEFRTANTGELFF. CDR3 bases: TGTGCCAGCAGCCAAGAATTTCGGACAGCGAACACCGGGGAGCTGTTTTTT.